The 26 T cell receptor beta chains listed next were all sequenced from one sample in a study of blood T cell repertoires in COVID-19. Sequenced by immunoSEQ multiplex PCR; TCRdb stores in-frame clones only, minus some. The sample lists 100,000 to 120,000 clones, approximately 85% seen once, with under 2.5% in the top ten. Sequencing was done on a sample of peripheral blood. The source is a human donor in a cohort sampled during active COVID-19.

The gene calls are TRBV5-5 and TRBJ1-3; D perhaps matches TRBD1 (6 bases). Trimming removed 4 bases at V and 8 bases at J, with 16 bases between. The CDR3 contains 14 residues. The germline CDR1 and CDR2 sequences are SGHKS and YYEKEE (reference sequence). The CDR3 loop is CASSGGQTSYTIYF. In DNA form, the CDR3 reads TGTGCCAGCAGCGGTGGACAGACCTCGTACACCATATATTTT.

The CDR3 reads CASSLRDSFLLGTDTQYF. The DNA for the CDR3 is TGTGCCAGCTCACTCCGGGACAGTTTTCTTTTAGGCACAGATACGCAGTATTTT. V and J are TRBV18 and TRBJ2-3, with 7 bases fitting TRBD1. The V gene end was trimmed by 4 bases and the J gene end by 1 base; junction bases not matched to a gene: 14. Germline-derived CDR1 and CDR2 are KGHSH and LQKENI. This CDR3 spans 18 amino acids.

The rearrangement uses TRBV15 and TRBJ1-2, with D unclear. V was clipped by 4 bases and J by 6 bases, with 15 bases between them. The CDR3 runs 14 residues. The germline gives CDR1 LNHNV, CDR2 YYDKDF (reference sequence). The CDR3 DNA reads TGTGCCACCAGCACCCCACTTCTCGTGGATGGCTACACCTTC. Translated: CATSTPLLVDGYTF.

This clone was detected once. The chain recombines TRBV6-5 with TRBJ1-5; the D gene is possibly TRBD1 (5 bases). Looked up from germline, CDR1 is MNHEY and CDR2 is SVGAGI. There are 14 residues in the CDR3. V was trimmed by 6 bases and J by 5 bases, leaving 14 bases between them. DNA for the CDR3: TGTGCCAGCAGGAAAAGGACATCAGATCAGCCCCAGCATTTT. Translating gives CASRKRTSDQPQHF.

This chain links TRBV7-3 with TRBJ2-1, with TRBD1 matching over 11 bases. Germline assignment: CDR1 SGHTA and CDR2 FQGTGA. V was clipped by 11 bases and J by 5 bases; unmatched bases: 11. The CDR3 contains 15 residues. This CDR3 reads CASTTGTGGHNEQFF. CDR3 bases: TGTGCCTCCACAACCGGGACAGGGGGGCACAATGAGCAGTTCTTC.

This sequence joins TRBV14 and TRBJ1-1; 10 nucleotides line up with TRBD1. This CDR3 is 14 amino acids long. J was trimmed by 4 bases and V by 4 bases; bases with no gene match: 3. CDR1 and CDR2 from the germline V gene are SGHDN and FVKESK. This CDR3 is CASSPDRGSTEAFF. The CDR3 DNA reads TGTGCCAGCAGCCCGGACAGGGGGAGCACTGAAGCTTTCTTT.

The chain uses TRBV7-2 and TRBJ1-4; 8 nucleotides match TRBD1. The CDR3 is made up of 14 amino acids. V trimming: 5 bases; J trimming: 3 bases; junction bases outside the gene matches: 2. In germline, CDR1 is SGHTA, CDR2 FQGNSA. In nucleotides, the CDR3 is TGTGCCAGCAGCCGGACAGGGCCTAATGAAAAACTGTTTTTT. This translates into CASSRTGPNEKLFF.

The chain employs TRBV5-1 and TRBJ2-7; D gene unclear. Trimming took off 0 bases at V and 0 bases at J, with 10 bases between the two ends. Germline-derived CDR1 and CDR2 are SGHRS and YFSETQ. This CDR3 is 15 amino acids long. The CDR3 protein is CASSLVPDPSYEQYF. The CDR3, as DNA: TGCGCCAGCAGCTTGGTACCAGATCCCTCCTACGAGCAGTACTTC.

DNA of the CDR3: TGCGCCAGCAGCTGGGGGACAGGGCGCGACGAGCAGTACTTC. Its translation: CASSWGTGRDEQYF. The rearrangement uses TRBV5-1 and TRBJ2-7; the match to TRBD1 covers 9 bases. Germline V CDR1 and CDR2: SGHRS, YFSETQ. The CDR3 length is 14 residues. V was pared by 3 bases and J by 5 bases, with 6 bases of the junction left unmatched.

V usage is TRBV15 and J usage is TRBJ2-7, with TRBD1 matching over 9 bases. This CDR3 has 15 amino acids. V lost 1 base and J lost 11; bases outside the gene matches: 12. Germline CDR1 and CDR2: LNHNV and YYDKDF (reference sequence). The CDR3 sequence is CATSRGGTGNSFKYF. The CDR3 DNA sequence: TGTGCCACCAGCAGAGGGGGGACAGGGAATTCCTTTAAGTACTTC.

This chain connects TRBV28 to TRBJ2-4; a weak D match, TRBD1 (6 bases). CDR1 MDHEN and CDR2 SYDVKM come from the germline V gene. Between the trimmed V and J ends, which lost 1 base and 5 bases, there was a span of 24 bases. The CDR3 length is 19 residues. The CDR3 DNA sequence: TGTGCCAGCAGTTTATTCATGGGCCCTGAGGGGGTGGTGGAAAACATTCAGTACTTC. Protein product: CASSLFMGPEGVVENIQYF.

V usage is TRBV4-1 and J usage is TRBJ1-4; 10 bases are a match to TRBD1. The CDR3 sequence is 15 residues long. Trimming at V came to 3 bases and at J to 6 bases, leaving 4 bases not matched to a gene. Germline CDR1 MGHRA, CDR2 YSYEKL. In DNA, the CDR3 is TGCGCCAGCAGCCACCGGACAGGGGGAGATGAAAAACTGTTTTTT. Its protein product is CASSHRTGGDEKLFF.

The chain employs TRBV7-2 and TRBJ2-1; tentative D call: TRBD2 (6 bases). CDR1 and CDR2 (germline): SGHTA, FQGNSA. The V gene lost 4 bases and the J gene lost 12 bases, with 22 bases spanning the gap. The CDR3 consists of 15 residues. The CDR3 region has the DNA TGTGCCAGCAGCTCGCGAAAATCAGGCGGGATAGTGCAGTTCTTC. Protein sequence: CASSSRKSGGIVQFF.

The chain links TRBV7-9 to TRBJ2-5; TRBD2 aligns across 14 bases. V lost 5 bases, J lost 5 bases, and 10 bases stayed unmatched. Germline loops: CDR1 SEHNR, CDR2 FQNEAQ (reference sequence). The CDR3 is 17 amino acids. The CDR3 DNA reads as TGTGCCAGCAGCCCGACTAGCGGGAGGGTATCCAGGGAGACCCAGTACTTC. It encodes CASSPTSGRVSRETQYF.

The chain links TRBV29-1 to TRBJ2-3; maybe TRBD2 (6 bases). Germline V gives CDR1 SQVTM, CDR2 ANQGSEA. V was shortened by 3 bases and J by 3 bases, with 13 bases between the two germline ends. CDR3 length: 14 residues. CDR3 sequence reads: CSVDGWDLTDTQYF. The CDR3 coding sequence is TGCAGCGTTGACGGGTGGGACTTAACAGATACGCAGTATTTT.

The chain carries TRBV12-3 or TRBV12-4 and TRBJ1-2, with D possibly being TRBD1 (5 bases). The CDR3 totals 13 residues. Trimming took 3 bases from V and 7 from J, leaving 12 bases between them. The CDR3 region is CASSLEGLGGYTF. The CDR3 DNA reads as TGTGCCAGCAGTTTGGAGGGGCTTGGTGGCTACACCTTC.

This clone was counted once. The rearrangement uses TRBV11-2 and TRBJ2-3; 8 bases fit TRBD1. The CDR3 runs 16 residues. Germline trimming cut 3 bases from V and 6 bases from J; bases unmatched to any gene: 11. Germline V gene sequence: CDR1 SGHAT, CDR2 FQNNGV. The CDR3 nucleotides are TGTGCCAGCAGCTTCACGGCAGGGGGCGCATCCGATACGCAGTATTTT. Its translation: CASSFTAGGASDTQYF.

This chain joins TRBV3-1 (or the pseudogene TRBV3-2) and TRBJ2-7; D gene ambiguous. The V end was cut by 4 bases, the J end by 0 bases, with 19 bases between. This CDR3 comprises 17 residues. In germline, CDR1 is LGHDT, CDR2 YNNKEL (reference sequence). The CDR3 sequence is CASSPTPSTEVSYEQYF. DNA of the CDR3: TGTGCCAGCAGCCCGACGCCCTCTACAGAAGTCTCCTACGAGCAGTACTTC.

The gene calls are TRBV11-1 and TRBJ2-1; no reliable D call. The V end lost 5 bases, the J end lost 2 bases, and 7 bases lay between the germline ends. The CDR3 covers 13 residues. CDR1 is SGHAT and CDR2 is FQDESV in the germline V gene (reference sequence). CDR3 loop: CASSPGAYNEQFF. Written as DNA, the CDR3 is TGTGCCAGCAGCCCCGGTGCCTACAATGAGCAGTTCTTC.

The chain uses TRBV11-2 and TRBJ2-1; 8 nucleotides align to TRBD2. Germline CDR1 SGHAT, CDR2 FQNNGV. The CDR3 covers 16 residues. V lost 4 bases and J lost 2; bases outside the gene matches: 7. CDR3 nucleotides: TGTGCCAGCAGCTCCTGGACGGGGGGGACCTACAATGAGCAGTTCTTC. Protein product: CASSSWTGGTYNEQFF.

The V and J genes are TRBV5-4 and TRBJ1-1; weak D call: TRBD1 (5 bases). The germline V and J ends were trimmed by 0 bases and 4 bases, with 13 bases remaining between them. The CDR3 has 15 amino acids. CDR1 and CDR2 from the germline V gene are SGHNT and YYREEE (reference sequence). This CDR3 reads CASSLGGDGGTEAFF. Written as DNA, the CDR3 is TGTGCCAGCAGCTTGGGGGGGGACGGGGGCACTGAAGCTTTCTTT.

This sequence joins TRBV19 and TRBJ1-5; D possibly corresponds to TRBD1 (6 bases). Trimming removed 8 bases from V and 8 bases from J, with 22 bases in between. The CDR3 sequence is 15 residues long. The germline CDR1 and CDR2 sequences are LNHDA and SQIVND (reference sequence). The CDR3 is CASQITGNKEKPQHF. CDR3 coding DNA: TGTGCCAGTCAAATCACAGGGAACAAAGAAAAGCCCCAGCATTTT.

The chain uses TRBV6-5 and TRBJ1-6, with a weak D call TRBD1 (6 bases). Looked up from germline, CDR1 is MNHEY and CDR2 is SVGAGI. CDR3 length: 14 residues. Trimming left V 6 bases short and J 4 bases short, with 10 bases between. The CDR3 spells CASSSGQYNSPLHF. The CDR3 nucleotides read TGTGCCAGCAGCTCCGGACAGTATAATTCACCCCTCCACTTT.

The chain has TRBV27 and TRBJ1-3; D might be TRBD1 (5 bases). The V gene lost 2 bases and the J gene lost 2 bases, with 19 bases spanning the gap. This CDR3 comprises 18 residues. The germline gives CDR1 MNHEY, CDR2 SMNVEV (reference sequence). The CDR3 reads CASSLTASRGGAGNTIYF. DNA of the CDR3: TGTGCCAGCAGTTTAACCGCCTCCCGGGGGGGTGCTGGAAACACCATATATTTT.

The chain has TRBV20-1 and TRBJ2-1; D gene unclear. This CDR3 comprises 13 residues. Germline CDR1 DFQATT, CDR2 SNEGSKA (reference sequence). The V end lost 3 bases, the J end lost 9 bases, and 15 bases lay between the germline ends. CDR3 amino acids: CSASATPRVEQFF. In DNA, the CDR3 is TGCAGTGCTAGTGCCACACCACGGGTTGAGCAGTTCTTC.

This clone was counted only a few times. The chain combines TRBV3-1 (or the pseudogene TRBV3-2) with TRBJ1-6; no clear D gene. The V and J ends lost 6 bases and 7 bases respectively, with 7 bases between them. From germline, CDR1 is LGHDT and CDR2 YNNKEL (reference sequence). The CDR3 contains 12 residues. CDR3 amino acids: CASSYYNSPLHF. The CDR3 nucleotides read TGTGCCAGCAGTTACTACAATTCACCCCTCCACTTT.